This T cell receptor beta chain is from a study of cytomegalovirus exposure and HLA in healthy donors. Notes on the study in general: Presence/absence analyses supposed approximately even sequencing depth among donors.

Per the germline V gene, CDR1 is LGHNA and CDR2 is YSLEER. V lost 1 base and J lost 8; bases outside the gene matches: 9. CDR3 length equals 16 residues. With respect to this clone: The antigen remains unidentified.

Nominally healthy donors provided the samples, though records likely missed some immune exposures. It was with 60 Vbeta and 13 Jbeta primers that the PCR ran. Method: immunoSEQ multiplex PCR; TCRdb's copy keeps in-frame clones and lacks some. Its table records 150,000 or so clones. This sequence was found in a young man in good health and CMV-seronegative. Sequenced material: PBMCs. The chain couples TRBV4-3 to TRBJ1-4; 8 nucleotides line up with TRBD1. This chain's CDR3 is CASSQVPTGVEEKLFF. CDR3 nucleotide sequence: TGCGCCAGCAGCCAAGTTCCGACAGGGGTAGAAGAAAAACTGTTTTTT.